This T cell receptor beta chain was obtained from a study of shared clonotypes between healthy human individuals. Trimming shortened V by 6 bases and J by 6 bases, and 8 bases separated the two germline ends. Germline CDR1 SGHNT, CDR2 YENEEA. CDR3 length equals 12 residues. As handled by the study authors: With immunoSEQ giving junction-only sequences and no quality scores, filtering differed. Data came from immunoSEQ multiplex PCR; TCRdb stores just in-frame clones and leaves some out. The DNA gave D and trimming, while V, J and clone size come from that table. The data contain a few hundred thousand clones, about 96% of them singletons.

The chain links TRBV11-3 to TRBJ2-2; D gene ambiguous. Sample: memory CD8+ T cells sorted from blood. Subset defined: CD45RO+ cells pooled with CCR7-negative TemRA cells. The TCR was taken from a man aged 30 to 39 in good health. DNA of the CDR3: TGTGCCAGCAGGCCTACCTCCGGGGAGCTGTTTTTT. Translating gives CASRPTSGELFF.